The rows below give T cell receptor beta chains drawn from one sample of a study of blood T cells in healthy people across ages. TCRdb itself ran the 5' RACE reads through MiXCR, one entry per CDR3 protein. The repertoire holds 350,000 to 450,000 distinct CDR3 sequences, with about 49% as singletons. The sequenced sample consisted of blood. These receptors were collected from a man aged 60-69 years in good health. Each CDR3 is given with its conserved first and last residue. The D gene is left open where the match is weak. Size is stated for part of the rows, as once, few or many counts, or as a class when the clone is expanded.

TRBJ2-3,NA,TRBV6-1,NA,CASSDGKEQLQRNTQYF,TGTGCCAGCAGTGATGGGAAGGAACAATTACAACGGAATACGCAGTATTTT
TRBJ1-2,TRBD1,TRBV7-2,NA,CASSRHLTGGCGYTF,TGTGCCAGCAGCCGTCACCTGACAGGGGGCTGTGGCTACACCTTC
TRBJ1-4,TRBD1,TRBV5-1,NA,CASRRDSTNEKLFF,TGCGCCAGCAGACGGGACAGCACTAATGAAAAACTGTTTTTT
TRBJ2-5,NA,TRBV14,few,CASSQEWGRQTQYF,TGTGCCAGCAGCCAAGAGTGGGGGCGTCAGACCCAGTACTTC
TRBJ1-2,NA,TRBV7-9,NA,CASSLTAGLGAYGYTF,TGTGCCAGCAGCTTAACAGCGGGGCTTGGAGCATATGGCTACACCTTC
TRBJ2-1,NA,TRBV21-1,once,CASCTDTPVNEQFF,TGTGCCAGCTGCACGGACACCCCGGTCAATGAGCAGTTCTTC
TRBJ2-2,NA,TRBV20-1,NA,CSARGEQGVGELFF,TGCAGTGCTAGAGGGGAACAGGGAGTCGGGGAGCTGTTTTTT
TRBJ1-6,NA,TRBV9,NA,CASSVDGGYNSPLHF,TGTGCCAGCAGCGTAGATGGGGGCTATAATTCACCCCTCCACTTT
TRBJ2-2,TRBD1,TRBV11-2,NA,CASLSPIRDRGTGELFF,TGTGCCAGCTTGAGCCCTATCCGGGACAGGGGGACCGGGGAGCTGTTTTTT
TRBJ2-7,TRBD1,TRBV24-1,few,CATSEGQEGSYEQYF,TGTGCCACCAGTGAGGGACAGGAGGGATCCTACGAGCAGTACTTC
TRBJ1-1,NA,TRBV5-1,NA,CASSIGTSNTEAFF,TGCGCCAGCAGCATAGGAACTTCGAACACTGAAGCTTTCTTT